Listed here are 20 T cell receptor beta chains from one sample, sequenced in a study of CD8 T cells in Susac syndrome. Reverse transcription used about 0.45 to 1 ug RNA and random hexamers. A single record per CDR3 protein comes from TCRdb applying MiXCR to the immunoSEQ multiplex PCR reads. This sample has 150,000 to 190,000 distinct CDR3 sequences, with 95% found just once. The material sequenced was CD8+ T cells from PBMCs. These TCRs come from a human donor with multiple sclerosis.

CDR3 sequence: CASSLSSRGASTDTQYF. CDR3 nucleotide sequence: TGTGCCAGCAGCCTTTCCTCCCGGGGGGCTAGCACAGATACGCAGTATTTT. The chain employs TRBV7-9 and TRBJ2-3; weak D call: TRBD2 (7 bases). V was trimmed by 5 bases and J by 0 bases, leaving 18 bases between them. CDR1 and CDR2 from the germline V gene are SEHNR and FQNEAQ (reference sequence). There are 17 residues in the CDR3.

The J gene is TRBJ1-5, the V gene TRBV15; the D gene is possibly TRBD1 (5 bases). Germline CDR1 LNHNV, CDR2 YYDKDF (reference sequence). This CDR3 is built from 13 residues. Trimming took off 5 bases at V and 9 bases at J, with 14 bases between the two ends. Here the CDR3 DNA reads TGTGCCACCAGCGGGGAAGTGGGGCGGCCCCAGCATTTT. Protein sequence: CATSGEVGRPQHF.

The V call is TRBV11-2, the J call TRBJ2-7; 10 bases line up with TRBD1. Germline assignment: CDR1 SGHAT and CDR2 FQNNGV. There are 16 residues in the CDR3. V dropped 0 bases and J dropped 2; count of bases not matched to a gene: 4. CDR3 protein: CASSLDVGTGAYEQYF. The DNA for the CDR3 is TGTGCCAGCAGCTTAGATGTCGGGACAGGGGCCTACGAGCAGTACTTC.

To note about this clonotype: The junction and the germline gene differ at one end; a read error may be behind it. The rearrangement uses TRBV6-2 or TRBV6-3 and TRBJ2-7, with 7 bases lining up with TRBD1. The CDR3 extends over 11 amino acids. CDR1 is MNHEY, CDR2 SVGEGT, per germline. CDR3 bases: TGTGCCAGCAGTCGGACAGGCCCCCGGGCCTTC. Protein product: CASSRTGPRAF.

CDR3 coding DNA: TGTGCCTGGAGCCCCACTAGGGACGTCACAGATACGCAGTATTTT. Amino acid sequence: CAWSPTRDVTDTQYF. The V call is TRBV30, the J call TRBJ2-3; D could derive from TRBD1 or TRBD2 (5 bases each). The CDR3 runs 15 residues. In germline, CDR1 is GTSNPN, CDR2 SVGIG (reference sequence). Trimming shortened V by 3 bases and J by 2 bases, and 15 bases separated the two germline ends.

The genes are TRBV29-1 and TRBJ2-3; 14 nucleotides match TRBD2. Germline values: CDR1 SQVTM, CDR2 ANQGSEA. V shed 1 base and J 4 bases; nucleotides not matched to a gene: 4. This CDR3 is built from 16 residues. In nucleotides, the CDR3 is TGCAGCGTTGAAGGGACTAGCGGGAGGTTGGCAGATACGCAGTATTTT. Translated, it gives CSVEGTSGRLADTQYF.

The chain links TRBV11-3 to TRBJ2-7, with no clear D. Germline loops: CDR1 SGHNT, CDR2 YENEEA. CDR3 length equals 14 residues. Trimming left V 3 bases short and J 4 bases short, with 13 bases between. DNA for the CDR3: TGTGCCAGCAGCTTTACACCGCATAGTTACGAGCAGTACGTC. Translated, it gives CASSFTPHSYEQYV.

The rearrangement uses TRBV6-4 and TRBJ2-2, with D perhaps matching TRBD1 (5 bases). Germline loops: CDR1 MRHNA, CDR2 SNTAGT. V lost 2 bases to trimming and J lost 6 bases, with 7 bases between them. The CDR3 has 13 residues. The CDR3 here is CASSDQGAGELFF. The CDR3, as DNA: TGTGCCAGCAGTGACCAAGGGGCCGGGGAGCTGTTTTTT.

The chain is built from TRBV19 and TRBJ1-2, with a possible D match to TRBD1 (5 bases). The CDR3 sequence is 14 residues long. Trimming pared 10 bases from V and 0 bases from J, leaving 15 bases between. The germline gives CDR1 LNHDA, CDR2 SQIVND (reference sequence). The CDR3 sequence is CATYLDTSNYGYTF. Written as DNA, the CDR3 is TGTGCCACCTACCTGGACACATCTAACTATGGCTACACCTTC.

This chain uses TRBV25-1 with TRBJ2-7; D remains ambiguous. Germline CDR1 is MGHDK and CDR2 is SYGVNS. Trimming took off 2 bases at V and 1 base at J, with 6 bases between the two ends. The CDR3 extends over 13 amino acids. The CDR3 DNA reads as TGTGCCAGCAGTGAAGGGGAATCCTACGAGCAGTACGTC. Amino acid sequence: CASSEGESYEQYV.

The chain uses TRBV7-3 and TRBJ2-3; the D gene is possibly TRBD2 (7 bases). CDR1 is SGHTA, CDR2 FQGTGA, per germline. Trimming stripped 5 bases from V and 2 bases from J, with 20 bases between. The CDR3 runs 17 residues. The DNA for the CDR3 is TGTGCCAGCAGCCCCTCATCTTCGGCGGGGGCCACAGATACGCAGTATTTT. Its protein product is CASSPSSSAGATDTQYF.

V is TRBV7-9 and J is TRBJ2-7; possible D gene TRBD2, 5 bases. The CDR3 runs 17 residues. V was pared by 5 bases and J by 2 bases, with 22 bases between. Germline V gives CDR1 SEHNR, CDR2 FQNEAQ (reference sequence). The CDR3 loop reads CASSPKIGLPGAYEQYV. The DNA of the CDR3 is TGTGCCAGCAGCCCGAAAATCGGCCTTCCCGGGGCCTACGAGCAGTACGTC.

The chain joins TRBV20-1 to TRBJ2-1; no clear D gene. Trimming left V 4 bases short and J 0 bases short, with 16 bases between. This CDR3 has 16 residues. Germline loops: CDR1 DFQATT, CDR2 SNEGSKA (reference sequence). CDR3 sequence (DNA): TGCAGTGCTATCCCCCCTACCTGGGGCTCCTACAATGAGCAGTTCTTC. This encodes CSAIPPTWGSYNEQFF.

The J gene is TRBJ2-1, the V gene TRBV7-9, with 8 bases aligning to TRBD1. CDR1 and CDR2 from the germline V gene are SEHNR and FQNEAQ (reference sequence). The CDR3 loop spans 17 amino acids. Germline trimming cut 11 bases from V and 0 bases from J; bases unmatched to any gene: 15. The CDR3 DNA sequence: TGTGCCGGGGACAGGTTGGCTCAATTAACCTCCTACAATGAGCAGTTCTTC. Amino acid sequence: CAGDRLAQLTSYNEQFF.

The chain has TRBV20-1 and TRBJ2-1; TRBD2 matches 10 bases. The CDR3 is made up of 17 amino acids. Trimming removed 3 bases from V and 5 bases from J; junction bases left unmatched: 13. Germline values: CDR1 DFQATT, CDR2 SNEGSKA (reference sequence). The CDR3 DNA is TGCAGTGCTAGGGGCTTCGGACTAGCGGAGATTAACAATGAGCAGTTCTTC. Its protein product is CSARGFGLAEINNEQFF.

The chain recombines TRBV15 with TRBJ1-5; weak D call: TRBD1 (5 bases). This CDR3 comprises 14 residues. Germline CDR1 LNHNV, CDR2 YYDKDF (reference sequence). The V gene lost 5 bases and the J gene lost 1 base, with 9 bases spanning the gap. CDR3 in amino acids: CATSSRDSNQPQHF. The CDR3, as DNA: TGTGCCACCAGCTCACGGGACAGCAATCAGCCCCAGCATTTT.

This chain joins TRBV11-2 and TRBJ2-1; 10 nucleotides align to TRBD2. Trimming removed 3 bases from V and 0 bases from J; junction bases left unmatched: 5. The length of the CDR3 is 17 residues. CDR1 is SGHAT and CDR2 is FQNNGV in the germline V gene. The CDR3 nucleotides are TGTGCCAGCAGCTTCTACCTAGCGGGGGACTCCTACAATGAGCAGTTCTTC. Protein sequence: CASSFYLAGDSYNEQFF.

The chain has TRBV27 and TRBJ1-5; weak D call: TRBD1 (6 bases). V gave up 6 bases and J gave up 5 bases, with 14 bases separating them. The CDR3 has 14 residues. Germline V CDR1 and CDR2: MNHEY, SMNVEV (reference sequence). This chain's CDR3 is CASRPWDTYQPQHF. The CDR3 DNA sequence: TGTGCCAGCAGGCCTTGGGACACCTATCAGCCCCAGCATTTT.

The CDR3 DNA is TGTGCCTGGAGTGGGGACGTACAAAATTCACCCCTCCACTTT. Protein: CAWSGDVQNSPLHF. The chain has TRBV30 and TRBJ1-6; a possible D gene is TRBD1 (5 bases). V lost 1 base and J 7 bases, leaving 11 bases between the germline ends. Germline-derived CDR1 and CDR2 are GTSNPN and SVGIG (reference sequence). The CDR3 is 14 residues long. Looking up the rest from reference TRBV30 and TRBJ1-6 gives the full variable domain: SQTIHQWPATLVQPVGSPLSLECTVEGTSNPNLYWYRQAAGRGLQLLFYSVGIGQISSEVPQNLSASRPQDRQFILSSKKLLLSDSGFYLCAWSGDVQNSPLHFGNGTRLTVT.

The chain combines TRBV15 with TRBJ2-7; D gene ambiguous. V lost 1 base and J 1 base, leaving 14 bases between the germline ends. In germline, CDR1 is LNHNV, CDR2 YYDKDF (reference sequence). The CDR3 has 16 residues. The CDR3 DNA reads TGTGCCACCAGCAGAGGCCCCGCGGCAGGATCCTACGAGCAGTACTTC. This sequence encodes CATSRGPAAGSYEQYF.